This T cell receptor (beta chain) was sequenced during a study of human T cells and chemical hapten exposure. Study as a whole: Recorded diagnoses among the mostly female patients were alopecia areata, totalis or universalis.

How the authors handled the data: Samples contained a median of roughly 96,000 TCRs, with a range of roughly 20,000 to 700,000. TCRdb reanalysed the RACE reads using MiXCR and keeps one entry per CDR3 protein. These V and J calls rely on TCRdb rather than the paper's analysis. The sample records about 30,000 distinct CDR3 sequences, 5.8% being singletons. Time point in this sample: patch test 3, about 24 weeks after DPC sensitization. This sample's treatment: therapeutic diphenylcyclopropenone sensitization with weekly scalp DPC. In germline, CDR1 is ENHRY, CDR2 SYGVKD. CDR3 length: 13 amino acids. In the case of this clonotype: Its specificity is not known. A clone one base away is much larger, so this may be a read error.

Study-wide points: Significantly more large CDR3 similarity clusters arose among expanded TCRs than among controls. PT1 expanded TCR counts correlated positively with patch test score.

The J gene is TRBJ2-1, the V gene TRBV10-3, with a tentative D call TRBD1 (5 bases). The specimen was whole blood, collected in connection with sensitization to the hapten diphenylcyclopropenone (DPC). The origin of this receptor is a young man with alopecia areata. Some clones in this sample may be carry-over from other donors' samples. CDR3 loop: CAIGPQGTDEQLF. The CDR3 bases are TGTGCCATCGGGCCCCAGGGAACGGATGAGCAGTTGTTC.